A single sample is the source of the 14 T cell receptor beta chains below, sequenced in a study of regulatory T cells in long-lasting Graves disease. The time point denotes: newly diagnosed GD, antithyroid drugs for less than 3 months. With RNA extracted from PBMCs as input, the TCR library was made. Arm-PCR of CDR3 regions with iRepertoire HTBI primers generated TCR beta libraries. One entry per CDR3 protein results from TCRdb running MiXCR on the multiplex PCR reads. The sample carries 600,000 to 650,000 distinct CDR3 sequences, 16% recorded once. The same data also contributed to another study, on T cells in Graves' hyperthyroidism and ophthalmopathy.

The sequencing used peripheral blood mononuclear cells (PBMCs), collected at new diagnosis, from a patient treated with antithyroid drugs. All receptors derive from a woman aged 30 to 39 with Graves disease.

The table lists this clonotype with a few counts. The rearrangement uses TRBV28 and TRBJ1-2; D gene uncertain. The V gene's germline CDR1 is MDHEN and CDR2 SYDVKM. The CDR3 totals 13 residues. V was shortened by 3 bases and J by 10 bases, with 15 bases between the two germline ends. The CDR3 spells CASSFDAGTDYTF. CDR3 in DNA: TGTGCCAGCAGTTTCGACGCCGGAACGGACTACACCTTC.

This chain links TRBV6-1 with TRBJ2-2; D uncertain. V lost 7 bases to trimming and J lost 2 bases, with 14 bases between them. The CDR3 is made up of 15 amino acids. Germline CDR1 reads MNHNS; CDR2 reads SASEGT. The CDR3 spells CASKLTTTNTGELFF. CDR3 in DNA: TGTGCCAGCAAACTCACTACTACTAACACCGGGGAGCTGTTTTTT.

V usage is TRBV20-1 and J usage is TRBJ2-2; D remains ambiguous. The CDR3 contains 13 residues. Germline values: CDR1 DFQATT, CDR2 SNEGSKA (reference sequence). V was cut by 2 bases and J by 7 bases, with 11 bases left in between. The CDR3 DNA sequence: TGCAGTGCTAGACCCGGGCCCGGCGGGGAGCTGTTTTTT. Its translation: CSARPGPGGELFF.

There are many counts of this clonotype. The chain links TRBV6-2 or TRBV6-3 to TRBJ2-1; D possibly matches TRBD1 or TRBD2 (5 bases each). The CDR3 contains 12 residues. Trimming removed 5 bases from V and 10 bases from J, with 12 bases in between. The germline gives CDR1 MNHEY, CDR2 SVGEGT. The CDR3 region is CASSAGWDEQFF. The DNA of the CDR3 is TGTGCCAGCAGTGCGGGTTGGGACGAGCAGTTCTTC.

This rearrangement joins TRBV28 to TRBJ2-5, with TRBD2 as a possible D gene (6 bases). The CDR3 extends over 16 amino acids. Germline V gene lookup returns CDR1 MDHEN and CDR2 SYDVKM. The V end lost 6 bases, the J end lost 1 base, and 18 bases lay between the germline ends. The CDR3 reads CASRALGGARQETQYF. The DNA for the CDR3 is TGTGCCAGCAGGGCCCTGGGGGGAGCCCGCCAAGAGACCCAGTACTTC.

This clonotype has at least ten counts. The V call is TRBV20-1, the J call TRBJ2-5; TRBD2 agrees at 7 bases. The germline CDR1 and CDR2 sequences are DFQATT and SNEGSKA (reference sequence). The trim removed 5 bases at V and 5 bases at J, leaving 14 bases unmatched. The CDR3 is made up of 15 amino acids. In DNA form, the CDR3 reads TGCAGTGCTGGGTGGACTAGTTCGTTTTCGGAGACCCAGTACTTC. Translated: CSAGWTSSFSETQYF.

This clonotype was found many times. The CDR3 region has the DNA TGCGCCAGCAGCCCAAACGGACAGGGATCAGATACGCAGTATTTT. Amino acid sequence: CASSPNGQGSDTQYF. The rearrangement links TRBV5-1 to TRBJ2-3; TRBD1 agrees at 8 bases. CDR1 is SGHRS, CDR2 YFSETQ, per germline. The CDR3 runs to 15 residues. V lost 4 bases to trimming and J lost 4 bases; unmatched junction nucleotides: 8. Full variable domain (remainder filled in from reference TRBV5-1 and TRBJ2-3): KAGVTQTPRYLIKTRGQQVTLSCSPISGHRSVSWYQQTPGQGLQFLFEYFSETQRNKGNFPGRFSGRQFSNSRSEMNVSTLELGDSALYLCASSPNGQGSDTQYFGPGTRLTVL.

In DNA form, the CDR3 reads TGTGCCAGCAGCTTAGCTCCAGACTTCTATGGCTACACCTTC. It codes for CASSLAPDFYGYTF. The chain has TRBV7-2 and TRBJ1-2; D unresolved. The CDR3 contains 14 residues. Trimming cost V 0 bases and J 4 bases, with 9 bases left between them. Per the germline V gene, CDR1 is SGHTA and CDR2 is FQGNSA.

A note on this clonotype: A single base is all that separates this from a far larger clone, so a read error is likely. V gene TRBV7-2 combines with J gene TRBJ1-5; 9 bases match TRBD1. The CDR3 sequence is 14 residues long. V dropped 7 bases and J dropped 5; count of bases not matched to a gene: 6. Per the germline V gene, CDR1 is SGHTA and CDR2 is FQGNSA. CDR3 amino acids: CASNLRQGDQPQHF. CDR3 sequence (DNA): TGTGCCAGCAACCTAAGACAGGGGGATCAGCCCCAGCATTTT.

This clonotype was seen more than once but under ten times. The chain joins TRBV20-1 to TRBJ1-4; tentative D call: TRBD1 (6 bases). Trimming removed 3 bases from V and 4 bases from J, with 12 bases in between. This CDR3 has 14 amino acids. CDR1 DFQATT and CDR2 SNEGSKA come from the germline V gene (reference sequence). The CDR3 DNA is TGCAGTGCTAGGGGGGCGCAGGATAATGAAAAACTGTTTTTT. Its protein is CSARGAQDNEKLFF.

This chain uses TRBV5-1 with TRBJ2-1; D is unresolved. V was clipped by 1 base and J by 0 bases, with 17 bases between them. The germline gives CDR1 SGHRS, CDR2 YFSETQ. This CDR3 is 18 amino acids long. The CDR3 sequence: CASSLTPSKLYSYNEQFF. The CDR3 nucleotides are TGCGCCAGCAGCTTGACCCCTAGTAAGCTATACTCCTACAATGAGCAGTTCTTC.

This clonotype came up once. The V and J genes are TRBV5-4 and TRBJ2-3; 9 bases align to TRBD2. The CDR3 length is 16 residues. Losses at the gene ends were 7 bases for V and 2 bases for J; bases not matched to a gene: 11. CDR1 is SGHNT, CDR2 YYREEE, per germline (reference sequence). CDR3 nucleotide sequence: TGTGCCAGCGGAAGGGAGAGCGGGAGGACCACAGATACGCAGTATTTT. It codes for CASGRESGRTTDTQYF. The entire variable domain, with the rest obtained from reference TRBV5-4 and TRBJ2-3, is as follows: ETGVTQSPTHLIKTRGQQVTLRCSSQSGHNTVSWYQQALGQGPQFIFQYYREEENGRGNFPPRFSGLQFPNYSSELNVNALELDDSALYLCASGRESGRTTDTQYFGPGTRLTVL.

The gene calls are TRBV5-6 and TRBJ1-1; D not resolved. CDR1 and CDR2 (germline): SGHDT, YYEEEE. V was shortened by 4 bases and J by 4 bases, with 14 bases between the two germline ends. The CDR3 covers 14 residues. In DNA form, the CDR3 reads TGTGCCAGCAGCCTCAACGATTGGGGCACTGAAGCTTTCTTT. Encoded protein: CASSLNDWGTEAFF.

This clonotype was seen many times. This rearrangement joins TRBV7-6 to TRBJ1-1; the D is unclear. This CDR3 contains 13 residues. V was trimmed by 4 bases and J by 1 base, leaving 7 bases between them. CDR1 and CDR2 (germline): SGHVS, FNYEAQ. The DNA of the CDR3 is TGTGCCAGCAGCTCCCTCAGGAACACTGAAGCTTTCTTT. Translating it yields CASSSLRNTEAFF.